Following are 17 T cell receptor beta chains from one sample sequenced in a study of CD8 T cells in Susac syndrome. Random hexamers primed reverse transcription of about 0.45 to 1 ug RNA. Via MiXCR, TCRdb re-called the immunoSEQ multiplex PCR reads, giving one row per CDR3 protein. The data contain roughly 190,000 distinct CDR3 sequences, about 94% of them singletons. The sample taken for sequencing was CD4+ T cells from PBMCs. These TCRs come from a human donor with Susac syndrome.

Only one count was recorded for this clonotype. The chain employs TRBV25-1 and TRBJ1-4; D call uncertain. Between the trimmed V and J ends, which lost 3 bases and 5 bases, there was a span of 7 bases. The length of the CDR3 is 13 residues. The germline V gene encodes CDR1 MGHDK and CDR2 SYGVNS. The CDR3 loop is CASSDPQNEKLFF. Written as DNA, the CDR3 is TGTGCCAGCAGTGACCCACAAAATGAAAAACTGTTTTTT. Using reference TRBV25-1 and TRBJ1-4 for the parts outside the CDR3, the full variable domain is EADIYQTPRYLVIGTGKKITLECSQTMGHDKMYWYQQDPGMELHLIHYSYGVNSTEKGDLSSESTVSRIRTEHFPLTLESARPSHTSQYLCASSDPQNEKLFFGSGTQLSVL.

This clonotype was observed a handful of times. The rearrangement joins TRBV30 to TRBJ1-5; D ambiguous. CDR3 size: 13 residues. Trimming removed 2 bases at V and 3 bases at J, with 8 bases between. The germline V gene encodes CDR1 GTSNPN and CDR2 SVGIG (reference sequence). CDR3 DNA sequence: TGTGCCTGGAGTCCGGGTTCCAATCAGCCCCAGCATTTT. Amino acid sequence: CAWSPGSNQPQHF.

The V gene is TRBV12-3 or TRBV12-4, the J gene TRBJ1-2; D gene uncertain. The CDR3 extends over 14 amino acids. V was clipped by 6 bases and J by 5 bases, with 16 bases between them. CDR3 in DNA: TGTGCCAGCAGCCCTCACCCGGCCGGGTATGGCTACACCTTC. Translation: CASSPHPAGYGYTF.

V usage is TRBV28 and J usage is TRBJ1-1; the D gene is possibly TRBD1 (6 bases). The V end was cut by 10 bases, the J end by 1 base, with 10 bases between. This CDR3 contains 12 residues. Germline CDR1 and CDR2: MDHEN and SYDVKM. This chain's CDR3 is CATGQPNTEAFF. CDR3 nucleotide sequence: TGTGCCACTGGACAGCCGAACACTGAAGCTTTCTTT.

This chain uses TRBV2 with TRBJ1-5, with D perhaps matching TRBD1 (5 bases). Germline CDR1 is SNHLY and CDR2 is FYNNEI. The CDR3 runs to 16 residues. V lost 0 bases and J lost 0, with 9 bases in between. The CDR3 nucleotides are TGTGCCAGCAGTGAAGCGGGGCCATATAGCAATCAGCCCCAGCATTTT. Its translation is CASSEAGPYSNQPQHF.

The V and J genes are TRBV7-2 and TRBJ1-6, with no clear D. The ends were cut back, 5 bases at V and 5 bases at J, with 13 bases in the middle. Germline assignment: CDR1 SGHTA and CDR2 FQGNSA. This CDR3 spans 15 amino acids. The CDR3 loop reads CASSPRRENNSPLHF. CDR3 nucleotide sequence: TGTGCCAGCAGCCCCCGCCGGGAGAATAATTCACCCCTCCACTTT.

The V call is TRBV12-3 or TRBV12-4, the J call TRBJ1-6; 7 positions match TRBD1. The CDR3 consists of 14 residues. The V segment lost 10 bases and the J segment 8 bases; nucleotides outside the gene matches: 11. This CDR3 reads CATERTGAYSPLHF. The CDR3 bases are TGTGCCACAGAACGGACAGGCGCGTATTCACCCCTCCACTTT.

V gene TRBV20-1 combines with J gene TRBJ2-7; 10 bases line up with TRBD1. Germline CDR1 and CDR2: DFQATT and SNEGSKA (reference sequence). Unmatched junction bases numbered 3, after V lost 1 base and J lost 0 bases. CDR3 length equals 15 residues. This CDR3 is CSARGWTGGSYEQYF. The CDR3 DNA follows: TGCAGTGCTAGAGGGTGGACAGGGGGCTCCTACGAGCAGTACTTC.

The gene calls are TRBV5-5 and TRBJ1-4, with D possibly TRBD1 on 5 matching bases. The CDR3 spans 15 residues. The germline V gene encodes CDR1 SGHKS and CDR2 YYEKEE (reference sequence). V was pared by 1 base and J by 5 bases, with 12 bases between. The DNA of the CDR3 is TGTGCCAGCAGCTTGTCCGGGGCGAGGAATGAAAAACTGTTTTTT. Translating gives CASSLSGARNEKLFF.

The chain employs TRBV5-6 and TRBJ2-3; D ambiguous. Germline CDR1 is SGHDT and CDR2 is YYEEEE. The V gene lost 1 base and the J gene lost 5 bases, with 11 bases spanning the gap. The CDR3 length is 14 residues. For the CDR3, the DNA is TGTGCCAGCAGCTTGTTCGGTCTCGTAGATACGCAGTATTTT. Translated, it gives CASSLFGLVDTQYF. Full variable domain (missing parts from reference TRBV5-6 and TRBJ2-3): DAGVTQSPTHLIKTRGQQVTLRCSPKSGHDTVSWYQQALGQGPQFIFQYYEEEERQRGNFPDRFSGHQFPNYSSELNVNALLLGDSALYLCASSLFGLVDTQYFGPGTRLTVL.

The gene calls are TRBV5-1 and TRBJ2-5, with 8 positions matching TRBD1. The CDR3 contains 14 residues. V shed 4 bases, J shed 2 bases, and the junction held 4 bases outside the gene matches. Germline V gene sequence: CDR1 SGHRS, CDR2 YFSETQ. CDR3 nucleotides: TGCGCCAGCAGCCGGACAGGGCAGCAAGAGACCCAGTACTTC. Translating gives CASSRTGQQETQYF.

The gene calls are TRBV5-1 and TRBJ2-3; 9 bases are a match to TRBD1. The CDR3 is 14 amino acids. With V trimmed by 2 bases and J by 5 bases, 3 bases remained unmatched. Germline values: CDR1 SGHRS, CDR2 YFSETQ. CDR3 residues: CASSLTGGIDTQYF. DNA for the CDR3: TGCGCCAGCAGCTTAACAGGGGGCATAGATACGCAGTATTTT.

The chain recombines TRBV11-1 with TRBJ1-2, with a tentative D call TRBD1 (6 bases). Germline V gene lookup returns CDR1 SGHAT and CDR2 FQDESV (reference sequence). The V and J ends lost 4 bases and 3 bases respectively, with 12 bases between them. This CDR3 region has 14 residues. The CDR3 here is CASSSEQGYYGYTF. The CDR3 nucleotides read TGTGCCAGCAGCTCCGAACAGGGCTACTATGGCTACACCTTC.

V usage is TRBV3-1 and J usage is TRBJ1-5; D uncertain. The CDR3 has 14 residues. Germline V gene data show CDR1 as LGHDT and CDR2 as YNNKEL (reference sequence). Trimming removed 0 bases from V and 7 bases from J, with 10 bases in between. The CDR3 reads CASSQETGAQPQHF. In DNA form, the CDR3 reads TGTGCCAGCAGCCAAGAGACGGGAGCCCAGCCCCAGCATTTT.

The chain is built from TRBV24-1 and TRBJ1-2; TRBD1 matches at 8 bases. The CDR3 totals 14 residues. The germline CDR1 and CDR2 sequences are KGHDR and SFDVKD. J lost 6 bases, V lost 4 bases, and 6 bases had no gene match. CDR3 residues: CATSERQGLNGYTF. The CDR3 DNA is TGTGCCACCAGTGAGCGACAGGGGTTAAATGGCTACACCTTC.

The V and J genes are TRBV23-1 and TRBJ1-6; D might be TRBD1 (5 bases). TRBV23-1 is flagged as an ORF with uncertain function. The V and J ends lost 3 bases and 4 bases respectively, with 19 bases between them. The CDR3 spans 18 residues. CDR3 nucleotide sequence: TGCGCCAGCAGTCACAGGGAAGGGGAGCCCCTTTATAATTCACCCCTCCACTTT. Protein: CASSHREGEPLYNSPLHF.

The chain carries TRBV18 and TRBJ1-1; TRBD1 agrees at 10 bases. CDR1 is KGHSH and CDR2 is LQKENI in the germline V gene. The CDR3 covers 16 residues. The trim removed 3 bases at V and 5 bases at J, leaving 9 bases unmatched. CDR3 amino acids: CASSPAGTGVFTEAFF. In nucleotides, the CDR3 is TGTGCCAGCTCACCGGCTGGGACAGGGGTTTTTACTGAAGCTTTCTTT.